Each of the 13 T cell receptor beta chains below was sequenced from the same sample in a study of monozygotic twins with inflammatory bowel disease. TCRdb reworked the 5' RACE reads into one entry per CDR3 protein, no DNA. Its clone listing holds some 210,000 distinct CDR3 sequences. Sequences were obtained from blood. These TCRs come from a human donor with ulcerative colitis or Crohn's disease, or a healthy co-twin of an affected twin (not recorded which).

This chain's CDR3 is CSARAGTHETQYF. The chain combines TRBV20-1 with TRBJ2-5; no DNA is available, so the TRBD1 call from TCRdb remains unchecked. Per the germline V gene, CDR1 is DFQATT and CDR2 is SNEGSKA (reference sequence). The CDR3 runs 13 residues.

The chain uses TRBV6-6 and TRBJ1-2; with no DNA, the TCRdb D assignment of TRBD1 cannot be verified. The germline V gene has CDR1 MNHNY and CDR2 SVGAGI (reference sequence). The CDR3 has 13 amino acids. CDR3 amino acids: CASKGGGLYGYTF.

Here the CDR3 reads CASRMDGSSYNEQFF. The chain joins TRBV5-1 to TRBJ2-1. This CDR3 has 15 amino acids. Germline CDR1 and CDR2: SGHRS and YFSETQ. Complete variable domain (other parts from reference TRBV5-1 and TRBJ2-1): KAGVTQTPRYLIKTRGQQVTLSCSPISGHRSVSWYQQTPGQGLQFLFEYFSETQRNKGNFPGRFSGRQFSNSRSEMNVSTLELGDSALYLCASRMDGSSYNEQFFGPGTRLTVL.

V usage is TRBV7-3 and J usage is TRBJ2-3; the TCRdb call, TRBD1, lacks DNA for checking. The CDR3 has 13 amino acids. The germline CDR1 and CDR2 sequences are SGHTA and FQGTGA. CDR3 region: CASSLTGTGGQYF.

V is TRBV7-9 and J is TRBJ1-2; TCRdb returns TRBD1, unconfirmable since there is no DNA. CDR3 size: 14 residues. CDR1 SEHNR and CDR2 FQNEAQ come from the germline V gene (reference sequence). The CDR3 region is CASSPHGTGDGYTF.

V usage is TRBV6-1 and J usage is TRBJ1-1. The CDR3 is made up of 14 amino acids. Germline V CDR1 and CDR2: MNHNS, SASEGT. CDR3: CASSLGVGVTEAFF.

By frequency, this clonotype is medium-sized (0.01 to 0.1%). The chain employs TRBV7-8 and TRBJ2-5; the TCRdb call, TRBD1, lacks DNA for checking. The CDR3 is 15 residues long. Per the germline V gene, CDR1 is SGHVS and CDR2 is FQNEAQ. CDR3 residues: CASSLVTGQQETQYF.

The rearrangement joins TRBV20-1 to TRBJ1-1; TCRdb gives TRBD1 as the D gene, but with no DNA this cannot be confirmed. Germline V gene data show CDR1 as DFQATT and CDR2 as SNEGSKA (reference sequence). This CDR3 is 14 amino acids long. CDR3 protein: CSAPTGAVNTEAFF.

CDR3 sequence reads: CASSLAGGDTEAFF. V and J are TRBV5-6 and TRBJ1-1; checking the TCRdb D call of TRBD1 is not possible without DNA. CDR3 length: 14 residues. CDR1 SGHDT and CDR2 YYEEEE come from the germline V gene.

This chain uses TRBV10-3 with TRBJ2-7; the D call from TCRdb, TRBD1, cannot be confirmed without DNA. There are 14 residues in the CDR3. The germline V gene has CDR1 ENHRY and CDR2 SYGVKD. CDR3 loop: CAISESTGRNEQYF.

The genes are TRBV7-9 and TRBJ2-1; TCRdb selects TRBD1, and the lack of DNA leaves this call unchecked. Germline assignment: CDR1 SEHNR and CDR2 FQNEAQ (reference sequence). This CDR3 has 13 residues. The CDR3: CASSPAGINEQFF. Together with reference TRBV7-9 and TRBJ2-1, the CDR3 gives the full variable domain: DTGVSQNPRHKITKRGQNVTFRCDPISEHNRLYWYRQTLGQGPEFLTYFQNEAQLEKSRLLSDRFSAERPKGSFSTLEIQRTEQGDSAMYLCASSPAGINEQFFGPGTRLTVL.

V usage is TRBV4-1 and J usage is TRBJ1-1; checking the TCRdb D call of TRBD1 is not possible without DNA. Looked up from germline, CDR1 is MGHRA and CDR2 is YSYEKL. The CDR3 is 14 amino acids. This chain's CDR3 is CASSQERTAQEAFF.

This chain links TRBV27 with TRBJ1-1. Germline V gene data show CDR1 as MNHEY and CDR2 as SMNVEV (reference sequence). The CDR3 extends over 13 amino acids. The CDR3 loop is CASSFNKNTEAFF.